What follows is one T cell receptor (beta chain) and its context. Study members were between roughly 18 and 90 years old and lived in 20 to 30 US regions. Cohort placement rested on clinical history that participants reported themselves. The data belong to a study of blood T cell repertoires in COVID-19. Overall study: Nucleic acid was either cDNA or gDNA, and it came from T cells, B-cell-depleted T cells, or PBMCs.

As processed by the authors: Researchers report that nucleated cell counts were estimated from reference gene primer amplification. Here immunoSEQ multiplex PCR was the method, and the copy in TCRdb shows in-frame clones only, minus some. The V and J calls and clone size come from that table; D and trimming were worked out from the DNA. Of about 300,000 clones listed, around nine tenths are singletons. This CDR3 region has 16 residues. Trimming cost V 4 bases and J 2 bases, with 14 bases left between them. The V gene's germline CDR1 is MGHRA and CDR2 YSYEKL. This receptor was identified in a woman aged 45-65 years who had been exposed to COVID-19. Sequencing input: PBMCs or T cells enriched from blood (not recorded which). The chain couples TRBV4-1 to TRBJ1-4; D might be TRBD1 (5 bases). The CDR3 bases are TGCGCCAGCAGCCCGGCTACGACAGCTACTAATGAAAAACTGTTTTTT. This gives the protein CASSPATTATNEKLFF.